This T cell receptor (beta chain) was recorded in a study of Ad26.COV2.S vaccination and SARS-CoV-2 variants. This table comes from immunoSEQ multiplex PCR, and its TCRdb copy is limited to in-frame clones, with some not included. In the table there are 300,000 to 400,000 clones, approximately 86% of which are singletons. This clone was seen a single time. Its antigen is undetermined. Stated treatment: 15 to 20 received Ad26.COV2.S at low or high dose, single or two shots; 5 received placebo; per-sample allocation not given. Day 63 after the first injection of vaccine or placebo was the sampling time. Within Boston, the person who donated was an adult of 18-55 years. Spike of the Wuhan-strain SARS-CoV-2 was expressed by an Ad26 vector, which formed the vaccine. The CDR3 is 14 residues long. V gave up 4 bases and J gave up 3 bases, with 12 bases separating them. In germline, CDR1 is KGHSH, CDR2 LQKENI.

The study's findings and limits: It was vaccine recipients, not placebo recipients, who had the higher spike-specific TCR breadth. The study found similar non-spike TCR breadth in vaccine and placebo recipients.

This TCR came from a person between 18 and 59 years old who received the Ad26.COV2.S COVID-19 vaccine or a placebo. The V gene is TRBV18, the J gene TRBJ1-1; D may be TRBD1 (6 bases). The sequenced sample was peripheral blood, obtained in a trial of Ad26.COV2.S vaccine versus placebo. CDR3 loop: CASSRLGGDTEAFF. In DNA, the CDR3 is TGTGCCAGCTCACGGTTGGGGGGCGACACTGAAGCTTTCTTT.